One sample yielded the 27 T cell receptor beta chains listed below, sequenced in a study of T cell repertoires in cytomegalovirus infection. TCRdb ran MiXCR on the reads and lists one entry per CDR3 protein. The sample records 150,000 to 200,000 distinct CDR3 sequences, about 15% being singletons. Sequencing input: PBMCs. All receptors come from a human donor in good health (CMV status not recorded). Some clones in this sample may be carry-over from other donors' samples.

This chain connects TRBV10-2 to TRBJ1-2; TRBD1 aligns across 7 bases. The CDR3 consists of 15 residues. Germline CDR1 WSHSY, CDR2 SAAADI. With 4 bases clipped from V and 7 bases from J, the junction kept 12 bases outside the gene matches. The CDR3 nucleotides are TGCGCCAGCAGTGGGACTACAGGGGAGCTGGGTGGCTACACCTTC. It codes for CASSGTTGELGGYTF.

This clonotype was recorded a few times. J is TRBJ2-1 and V is TRBV28; 7 nucleotides line up with TRBD2. CDR3 length equals 15 residues. Germline CDR1 reads MDHEN; CDR2 reads SYDVKM. V was pared by 4 bases and J by 5 bases, with 8 bases of the junction left unmatched. This CDR3 reads CASSSSGKKDNEQFF. As DNA, the CDR3 is TGTGCCAGCAGTTCTAGCGGAAAAAAGGACAATGAGCAGTTCTTC. Using reference TRBV28 and TRBJ2-1 for the parts outside the CDR3, the full variable domain is DVKVTQSSRYLVKRTGEKVFLECVQDMDHENMFWYRQDPGLGLRLIYFSYDVKMKEKGDIPEGYSVSREKKERFSLILESASTNQTSMYLCASSSSGKKDNEQFFGPGTRLTVL.

This clonotype was recorded many times. The V gene is TRBV7-8, the J gene TRBJ2-2, with TRBD2 matching 10 bases. The CDR3 spans 19 residues. The V segment lost 1 base and the J segment 3 bases; nucleotides outside the gene matches: 11. Germline assignment: CDR1 SGHVS and CDR2 FQNEAQ. The CDR3 DNA is TGTGCCAGCAGCTTAGAGGCTAGCGGGGGCGATAGGTACACCGGGGAGCTGTTTTTT. It codes for CASSLEASGGDRYTGELFF.

In its sample, this clonotype was seen many times. The J gene is TRBJ1-4, the V gene TRBV7-2; perhaps TRBD1 as D (5 bases). Germline values: CDR1 SGHTA, CDR2 FQGNSA. This CDR3 contains 18 residues. V was clipped by 4 bases and J by 3 bases, with 21 bases between them. CDR3 residues: CASSSSSGTPTPNEKLFF. CDR3 coding DNA: TGTGCCAGCAGCTCCTCTTCCGGGACGCCTACGCCTAATGAAAAACTGTTTTTT. The full variable domain, completed using reference TRBV7-2 and TRBJ1-4, is GAGVSQSPSNKVTEKGKDVELRCDPISGHTALYWYRQSLGQGLEFLIYFQGNSAPDKSGLPSDRFSAERTGGSVSTLTIQRTQQEDSAVYLCASSSSSGTPTPNEKLFFGSGTQLSVL.

The chain is built from TRBV29-1 and TRBJ2-1, with 11 nucleotides matching TRBD2. The CDR3 has 15 residues. Germline CDR1 is SQVTM and CDR2 is ANQGSEA. V trimming: 3 bases; J trimming: 2 bases; junction bases outside the gene matches: 3. The CDR3 DNA reads TGCAGCGTTGATGGACTAGCGGGCGCCTACAATGAGCAGTTCTTC. Protein product: CSVDGLAGAYNEQFF.

In its sample, this clonotype was seen a few times. The chain recombines TRBV19 with TRBJ1-1; D is unresolved. There are 14 residues in the CDR3. Germline V gives CDR1 LNHDA, CDR2 SQIVND (reference sequence). V lost 1 base and J lost 1, with 7 bases in between. CDR3 loop: CASSIAASNTEAFF. The CDR3 DNA reads TGTGCCAGTAGTATAGCGGCCTCGAACACTGAAGCTTTCTTT.

This clonotype was found many times. The chain combines TRBV5-1 with TRBJ2-5; no clear D gene. V shed 0 bases and J shed 4 bases, with 7 bases lying between them. The CDR3 totals 13 residues. Germline lookup yields CDR1 SGHRS and CDR2 YFSETQ. The CDR3 here is CASSLEAAETQYF. The CDR3 DNA reads as TGCGCCAGCAGCTTGGAGGCGGCAGAGACCCAGTACTTC.

This clonotype was counted at least ten times. This rearrangement joins TRBV7-2 to TRBJ2-7, with a tentative D call TRBD2 (5 bases). The CDR3 contains 15 residues. Germline CDR1 and CDR2: SGHTA and FQGNSA. V was cut by 5 bases and J by 2 bases, with 16 bases left in between. The CDR3 DNA is TGTGCCAGCAGCCTAGACTCGGGATCCGCCTACGAGCAGTACTTC. It is translated as CASSLDSGSAYEQYF.

This clonotype has ten or more counts. The chain combines TRBV10-3 with TRBJ2-7; 7 positions match TRBD1. The junction had 3 bases not matched to a gene; V was cut back by 7 bases and J by 6 bases. Germline CDR1 and CDR2: ENHRY and SYGVKD. This CDR3 region has 11 residues. The CDR3 nucleotides read TGTGCCATCAAGGGGGCCGGCGAGCAGTACTTC. Protein sequence: CAIKGAGEQYF.

This clonotype came up many times. The V and J genes are TRBV7-8 and TRBJ1-4; D ambiguous. The germline gives CDR1 SGHVS, CDR2 FQNEAQ. CDR3 size: 15 residues. The V and J ends lost 2 bases and 5 bases respectively, with 12 bases between them. CDR3 sequence reads: CASSLTDARNEKLFF. For the CDR3, the DNA is TGTGCCAGCAGCTTAACGGACGCAAGGAATGAAAAACTGTTTTTT.

This clonotype was recorded many times. The chain joins TRBV28 to TRBJ1-1, with D possibly TRBD1 on 5 matching bases. Trimming took off 5 bases at V and 4 bases at J, with 8 bases between the two ends. The CDR3 runs 12 residues. Germline V gives CDR1 MDHEN, CDR2 SYDVKM. The CDR3 bases are TGTGCCAGCAGTGCAGGGTCCACTGAAGCTTTCTTT. Its translation is CASSAGSTEAFF.

V usage is TRBV28 and J usage is TRBJ1-5; tentative D call: TRBD1 (5 bases). The CDR3 has 13 residues. CDR1 and CDR2 from the germline V gene are MDHEN and SYDVKM. With 6 bases removed from V and 6 bases from J, the gap between germline ends came to 12 bases. The CDR3 bases are TGTGCCAGCAGAGAGGGAGGGACTCAGCCCCAGCATTTT. Amino acids: CASREGGTQPQHF. The full variable domain, completed using reference TRBV28 and TRBJ1-5, is DVKVTQSSRYLVKRTGEKVFLECVQDMDHENMFWYRQDPGLGLRLIYFSYDVKMKEKGDIPEGYSVSREKKERFSLILESASTNQTSMYLCASREGGTQPQHFGDGTRLSIL.

This clonotype was counted at least ten times. This sequence joins TRBV7-2 and TRBJ1-4, with no clear D. Trimming pared 4 bases from V and 8 bases from J, leaving 17 bases between. CDR1 is SGHTA, CDR2 FQGNSA, per germline. The CDR3 length is 15 residues. The CDR3 loop is CASSSPTTRGEKLFF. The CDR3 nucleotides are TGTGCCAGCAGCTCTCCGACTACCCGCGGCGAAAAACTGTTTTTT.

This clonotype showed up many times. J is TRBJ2-2 and V is TRBV7-2, with D perhaps matching TRBD1 or TRBD2 (5 bases each). From germline, CDR1 is SGHTA and CDR2 FQGNSA. This CDR3 is 16 amino acids long. V lost 3 bases to trimming and J lost 0 bases, with 11 bases between them. The CDR3 region has the DNA TGTGCCAGCAGCTTCCGGGACGTCGCGAACACCGGGGAGCTGTTTTTT. This encodes CASSFRDVANTGELFF.

This clonotype was observed at least ten times. The CDR3 nucleotides read TGTGCCAGCAGCTTAGTAGGGGGCCCGAGCAATCAGCCCCAGCATTTT. The encoded protein is CASSLVGGPSNQPQHF. The chain employs TRBV7-2 and TRBJ1-5; TRBD1 matches 7 bases. V lost 1 base and J lost 1; bases outside the gene matches: 4. The V gene's germline CDR1 is SGHTA and CDR2 FQGNSA. There are 16 residues in the CDR3. The full variable domain, with the rest looked up from reference TRBV7-2 and TRBJ1-5, is GAGVSQSPSNKVTEKGKDVELRCDPISGHTALYWYRQSLGQGLEFLIYFQGNSAPDKSGLPSDRFSAERTGGSVSTLTIQRTQQEDSAVYLCASSLVGGPSNQPQHFGDGTRLSIL.

This clonotype has only a few counts. V is TRBV3-1 and J is TRBJ2-5, with TRBD2 matching over 12 bases. CDR1 is LGHDT and CDR2 is YNNKEL in the germline V gene (reference sequence). The trim removed 8 bases at V and 4 bases at J, leaving 5 bases unmatched. This CDR3 contains 14 residues. Here the CDR3 reads CASLAGGPGETQYF. The CDR3 DNA reads TGTGCCAGCCTAGCGGGAGGGCCGGGAGAGACCCAGTACTTC.

This clonotype was recorded at least ten times. The chain joins TRBV10-3 to TRBJ2-2, with TRBD2 as a possible D gene (6 bases). The CDR3 is 16 amino acids. Trimming cost V 6 bases and J 0 bases, with 14 bases left between them. Germline V gives CDR1 ENHRY, CDR2 SYGVKD. In DNA form, the CDR3 reads TGTGCCATCAGGGGTAGCGGCCCCGCGAACACCGGGGAGCTGTTTTTT. This encodes CAIRGSGPANTGELFF.

In its sample, this clonotype was seen many times. The rearrangement links TRBV7-2 to TRBJ2-3, with no clear D. Germline-derived CDR1 and CDR2 are SGHTA and FQGNSA. The CDR3 runs 15 residues. V was cut by 3 bases and J by 4 bases, with 14 bases left in between. The CDR3 DNA reads TGTGCCAGCAGCTTTCTCCTAGGGCGAGCAGATACGCAGTATTTT. Translating it yields CASSFLLGRADTQYF.

The chain recombines TRBV12-3 or TRBV12-4 with TRBJ2-1, with 8 positions matching TRBD2. The CDR3 has 12 residues. Unmatched junction bases numbered 7, after V lost 4 bases and J lost 14 bases. The CDR3 DNA sequence: TGTGCCAGCAGTTCCAAACTAGCGGCTAAGTTCTTC. Protein: CASSSKLAAKFF.

This clonotype has only a few counts. In DNA, the CDR3 is TGTGCCATCAGTGAGTCAACAACTAGCGGGAGCCCCATCTCCTACGAGCAGTACTTC. Residues: CAISESTTSGSPISYEQYF. This chain joins TRBV10-3 and TRBJ2-7; 11 bases agree with TRBD2. The germline CDR1 and CDR2 sequences are ENHRY and SYGVKD. This CDR3 contains 19 residues. V shed 0 bases and J 0 bases; nucleotides not matched to a gene: 10.

This clonotype was recorded a few times. The chain joins TRBV5-1 to TRBJ2-3, with D perhaps matching TRBD2 (6 bases). Trimming took 4 bases from V and 4 from J, leaving 19 bases between them. Germline V lookup: CDR1 SGHRS, CDR2 YFSETQ. CDR3 length: 16 residues. CDR3 sequence reads: CASSASPGAPPDTQYF. The DNA of the CDR3 is TGCGCCAGCAGCGCGTCTCCGGGAGCGCCCCCAGATACGCAGTATTTT.

Ten or more counts support this clonotype. This chain links TRBV28 with TRBJ2-7, with D possibly TRBD2 on 5 matching bases. Germline loops: CDR1 MDHEN, CDR2 SYDVKM. The length of the CDR3 is 16 residues. With 1 base removed from V and 0 bases from J, the gap between germline ends came to 13 bases. The CDR3 loop is CASSLLRGSSSYEQYF. As DNA, the CDR3 is TGTGCCAGCAGTTTATTACGCGGGTCAAGCTCCTACGAGCAGTACTTC.

This clonotype was seen ten or more times. The chain employs TRBV2 and TRBJ1-2; D gene uncertain. The germline gives CDR1 SNHLY, CDR2 FYNNEI. The CDR3 covers 14 residues. The ends were cut back, 6 bases at V and 0 bases at J, with 11 bases in the middle. For the CDR3, the DNA is TGTGCCAGCAGGGGGAGAGAACCTAACTATGGCTACACCTTC. Protein product: CASRGREPNYGYTF.

The rearrangement links TRBV7-9 to TRBJ1-1, with a possible D match to TRBD1 (6 bases). V was clipped by 5 bases and J by 10 bases, with 14 bases between them. Germline loops: CDR1 SEHNR, CDR2 FQNEAQ (reference sequence). The CDR3 is 12 residues long. The CDR3: CASSPDGGGAFF. The CDR3 DNA sequence: TGTGCCAGCAGCCCCGATGGAGGGGGAGCTTTCTTT.

The CDR3 DNA reads TGTGCCAGCAGAAAAAGCGGGGGTGACCAGCCCCAGCATTTT. Its translation: CASRKSGGDQPQHF. This chain joins TRBV6-1 and TRBJ1-5, with D possibly being TRBD1 (5 bases). The CDR3 runs to 14 residues. The germline V gene encodes CDR1 MNHNS and CDR2 SASEGT. V was cut by 6 bases and J by 7 bases, with 16 bases left in between.

This clonotype has only a few counts. The chain joins TRBV4-3 to TRBJ2-1; TRBD2 aligns across 7 bases. The V segment lost 1 base and the J segment 4 bases; nucleotides outside the gene matches: 7. The CDR3 is made up of 16 amino acids. In germline, CDR1 is LGHNA, CDR2 YSLEER. The CDR3 here is CASSQVLAGDYNEQFF. The CDR3 DNA reads as TGCGCCAGCAGCCAAGTTCTCGCGGGGGATTACAATGAGCAGTTCTTC.

This clonotype has a handful of counts. In DNA, the CDR3 is TGCAGTGCTAGGGCTACTGGGCCGGCCCTTAATTCACCCCTCCACTTT. Its protein product is CSARATGPALNSPLHF. V usage is TRBV20-1 and J usage is TRBJ1-6; no clear D gene. CDR1 is DFQATT and CDR2 is SNEGSKA in the germline V gene (reference sequence). The CDR3 totals 16 residues. V was pared by 3 bases and J by 6 bases, with 18 bases between.